The 15 T cell receptor beta chains below come from one sample, sequenced in a study of T cell repertoires in cytomegalovirus infection. MiXCR, run by TCRdb on the reads, gives a single entry per CDR3 protein. Among approximately 160,000 distinct CDR3 sequences, roughly 17% were seen once, and the ten largest hold around 19%. Sequencing was performed on CD8+ T cells from PBMCs. The receptors come from a human donor in good health (CMV status not recorded). Some clones in this sample may be carry-over from other donors' samples.

This clonotype was observed a handful of times. The chain joins TRBV19 to TRBJ1-1; no reliable D call. Trimming took off 7 bases at V and 1 base at J, with 37 bases between the two ends. Germline CDR1 and CDR2: LNHDA and SQIVND (reference sequence). The CDR3 runs 22 residues. The CDR3 coding sequence is TGTGCCAGTACCAGTATAATGGGTGGAACGGCGAGTAGATCCCTGCCGAACACTGAAGCTTTCTTT. Translating gives CASTSIMGGTASRSLPNTEAFF.

This clonotype was detected many times. This sequence joins TRBV7-2 and TRBJ2-7; tentative D call: TRBD1 (6 bases). Trimming shortened V by 7 bases and J by 6 bases, and 19 bases separated the two germline ends. CDR3 size: 14 residues. CDR1 SGHTA and CDR2 FQGNSA come from the germline V gene. The chain's CDR3 is CASTYASGALEQYF. The CDR3 DNA sequence: TGTGCCAGCACCTACGCTTCAGGGGCTCTCGAGCAGTACTTC.

This clonotype showed up many times. CDR3 nucleotide sequence: TGTGCCAGCAGCTTAGACAGGACCAACTATGGCTACACCTTC. It codes for CASSLDRTNYGYTF. The J gene is TRBJ1-2, the V gene TRBV7-2, with a tentative D call TRBD1 (5 bases). V dropped 1 base and J dropped 2 bases, with 8 bases sitting between them. The CDR3 contains 14 residues. The germline V gene encodes CDR1 SGHTA and CDR2 FQGNSA.

CDR3 nucleotides: TGTGCCAGCAGCTCTACGCAGACAGACAGAAACACCATATATTTT. Translated: CASSSTQTDRNTIYF. V gene TRBV9 combines with J gene TRBJ1-3, with D possibly TRBD1 on 5 matching bases. With 4 bases removed from V and 5 bases from J, the gap between germline ends came to 16 bases. The CDR3 has 15 amino acids. Germline assignment: CDR1 SGDLS and CDR2 YYNGEE. The entire variable domain, with the rest obtained from reference TRBV9 and TRBJ1-3, is as follows: DSGVTQTPKHLITATGQRVTLRCSPRSGDLSVYWYQQSLDQGLQFLIQYYNGEERAKGNILERFSAQQFPDLHSELNLSSLELGDSALYFCASSSTQTDRNTIYFGEGSWLTVV.

In its sample, this clonotype was seen a few times. The V gene is TRBV6-6, the J gene TRBJ1-1; possibly TRBD1 for D (6 bases). Trimming shortened V by 8 bases and J by 0 bases, and 10 bases separated the two germline ends. Germline values: CDR1 MNHNY, CDR2 SVGAGI (reference sequence). The CDR3 spans 13 residues. The DNA for the CDR3 is TGTGCCAGCTTTACAGGGCTGAACACTGAAGCTTTCTTT. Its translation: CASFTGLNTEAFF.

This chain links TRBV25-1 with TRBJ2-1; D remains unclear. V lost 3 bases and J lost 12, with 18 bases in between. This CDR3 comprises 14 residues. Germline assignment: CDR1 MGHDK and CDR2 SYGVNS. Here the CDR3 reads CASSDQNLPKAQFF. DNA for the CDR3: TGTGCCAGCAGTGATCAGAATCTACCCAAAGCGCAGTTCTTC.

The gene calls are TRBV19 and TRBJ1-5; TRBD1 might be the D (6 bases). The V gene's germline CDR1 is LNHDA and CDR2 SQIVND (reference sequence). The V gene lost 8 bases and the J gene lost 1 base, with 9 bases spanning the gap. CDR3 length equals 13 residues. CDR3 sequence reads: CASHQGSNQPQHF. The CDR3 region has the DNA TGTGCCAGTCACCAGGGGAGCAATCAGCCCCAGCATTTT.

This clonotype has only a few counts. The gene calls are TRBV7-6 and TRBJ2-5; TRBD2 is a possible D gene (6 bases). The germline gives CDR1 SGHVS, CDR2 FNYEAQ. The V gene lost 2 bases and the J gene lost 1 base, with 11 bases spanning the gap. The CDR3 has 15 amino acids. The CDR3 DNA reads TGTGCCAGCAGCTTACCCGGGGACTTCCAAGAGACCCAGTACTTC. Translating gives CASSLPGDFQETQYF. Full variable domain (rest looked up from reference TRBV7-6 and TRBJ2-5): GAGVSQSPRYKVTKRGQDVALRCDPISGHVSLYWYRQALGQGPEFLTYFNYEAQQDKSGLPNDRFSAERPEGSISTLTIQRTEQRDSAMYRCASSLPGDFQETQYFGPGTRLLVL.

V and J are TRBV2 and TRBJ1-1; D call uncertain. This CDR3 spans 13 amino acids. CDR1 SNHLY and CDR2 FYNNEI come from the germline V gene. Trimming shortened V by 7 bases and J by 0 bases, and 9 bases separated the two germline ends. The CDR3 nucleotides read TGTGCCAGCACTGGACGGGTGAACACTGAAGCTTTCTTT. Translating gives CASTGRVNTEAFF.

In its sample, this clonotype was seen a few times. This rearrangement joins TRBV6-4 to TRBJ2-2; the D gene is possibly TRBD2 (6 bases). The germline gives CDR1 MRHNA, CDR2 SNTAGT. With 4 bases removed from V and 4 bases from J, the gap between germline ends came to 10 bases. This CDR3 has 14 residues. The CDR3, as DNA: TGTGCCAGCAGTGCCTCGACTAGCACCGGGGAGCTGTTTTTT. It codes for CASSASTSTGELFF.

This clonotype was seen once. The chain links TRBV12-3 or TRBV12-4 to TRBJ1-3; D is unclear. There are 11 residues in the CDR3. V shed 11 bases and J shed 2 bases, with 7 bases lying between them. The CDR3 DNA reads TGTGCCGCTGGAGCTGGAAACACCATATATTTT. Protein sequence: CAAGAGNTIYF.

The table lists this clonotype with a few counts. The chain recombines TRBV5-1 with TRBJ2-7; unclear D gene. The CDR3 extends over 14 amino acids. Looked up from germline, CDR1 is SGHRS and CDR2 is YFSETQ. V was shortened by 4 bases and J by 6 bases, with 17 bases between the two germline ends. The chain's CDR3 is CASSQDPAKAEQYF. The CDR3 region has the DNA TGCGCCAGCAGCCAGGACCCGGCGAAAGCCGAGCAGTACTTC. The whole variable domain, remainder taken from reference TRBV5-1 and TRBJ2-7, is KAGVTQTPRYLIKTRGQQVTLSCSPISGHRSVSWYQQTPGQGLQFLFEYFSETQRNKGNFPGRFSGRQFSNSRSEMNVSTLELGDSALYLCASSQDPAKAEQYFGPGTRLTVT.

Only a few counts were recorded for this clonotype. This chain links TRBV7-9 with TRBJ2-5, with 9 positions matching TRBD1. Germline V gene data show CDR1 as SEHNR and CDR2 as FQNEAQ (reference sequence). V lost 6 bases to trimming and J lost 1 base; unmatched junction nucleotides: 9. There are 16 residues in the CDR3. The CDR3 nucleotides read TGTGCCAGCAGTACCACAGGGGGCGGTCCCCAAGAGACCCAGTACTTC. Translated, it gives CASSTTGGGPQETQYF. Combining the CDR3 with reference TRBV7-9 and TRBJ2-5 gives the whole variable domain DTGVSQNPRHKITKRGQNVTFRCDPISEHNRLYWYRQTLGQGPEFLTYFQNEAQLEKSRLLSDRFSAERPKGSFSTLEIQRTEQGDSAMYLCASSTTGGGPQETQYFGPGTRLLVL.

A few counts support this clonotype. The V call is TRBV7-9, the J call TRBJ1-1; D remains ambiguous. This CDR3 contains 13 residues. Germline lookup yields CDR1 SEHNR and CDR2 FQNEAQ (reference sequence). V lost 5 bases and J 1 base, leaving 8 bases between the germline ends. The CDR3 DNA follows: TGTGCCAGCAGCCCACAGCAGAACACTGAAGCTTTCTTT. Amino acid sequence: CASSPQQNTEAFF. The full variable domain, its missing parts supplied by reference TRBV7-9 and TRBJ1-1, is DTGVSQNPRHKITKRGQNVTFRCDPISEHNRLYWYRQTLGQGPEFLTYFQNEAQLEKSRLLSDRFSAERPKGSFSTLEIQRTEQGDSAMYLCASSPQQNTEAFFGQGTRLTVV.

This clonotype was seen a handful of times. J is TRBJ1-1 and V is TRBV15, with TRBD1 as a possible D gene (5 bases). With 7 bases removed from V and 3 bases from J, the gap between germline ends came to 21 bases. This CDR3 spans 16 amino acids. CDR1 is LNHNV, CDR2 YYDKDF, per germline (reference sequence). The chain's CDR3 is CATNNREGPPDTEAFF. The CDR3 DNA sequence: TGTGCCACCAATAACCGAGAGGGACCACCGGACACTGAAGCTTTCTTT.